This section outlines one T cell receptor beta chain sequence together with its context. Other DNA sequences of this sample code for an identical CDR3. Repertoires were generated with immunoSEQ multiplex PCR, while TCRdb's copy carries only in-frame clones and drops some. The sample carries about 2.1 million clones, over 85% recorded once. The germline V gene has CDR1 SGHTA and CDR2 FQGNSA. The V and J ends lost 4 bases and 0 bases respectively, with 13 bases between them. CDR3 length: 15 residues. The sample comes from a study of shared clonotypes between healthy human individuals. Terminally differentiated effector memory CD45RA+ cells were excluded from the naive CD8 cells, which were CD45RO-negative and positively selected for CCR7.

This chain joins TRBV7-2 and TRBJ2-7; possibly TRBD1 or TRBD2 for D (5 bases each). Sequencing was done on a sample of naive CD8+ T cells from PBMCs. This clonotype was obtained from a man aged 18 to 30 in good health. Some clones in this sample may be carry-over from other donors' samples. The CDR3 bases are TGTGCCAGCAGCTCCGGGACCGGACTCTCCTACGAGCAGTACTTC. This gives the protein CASSSGTGLSYEQYF.